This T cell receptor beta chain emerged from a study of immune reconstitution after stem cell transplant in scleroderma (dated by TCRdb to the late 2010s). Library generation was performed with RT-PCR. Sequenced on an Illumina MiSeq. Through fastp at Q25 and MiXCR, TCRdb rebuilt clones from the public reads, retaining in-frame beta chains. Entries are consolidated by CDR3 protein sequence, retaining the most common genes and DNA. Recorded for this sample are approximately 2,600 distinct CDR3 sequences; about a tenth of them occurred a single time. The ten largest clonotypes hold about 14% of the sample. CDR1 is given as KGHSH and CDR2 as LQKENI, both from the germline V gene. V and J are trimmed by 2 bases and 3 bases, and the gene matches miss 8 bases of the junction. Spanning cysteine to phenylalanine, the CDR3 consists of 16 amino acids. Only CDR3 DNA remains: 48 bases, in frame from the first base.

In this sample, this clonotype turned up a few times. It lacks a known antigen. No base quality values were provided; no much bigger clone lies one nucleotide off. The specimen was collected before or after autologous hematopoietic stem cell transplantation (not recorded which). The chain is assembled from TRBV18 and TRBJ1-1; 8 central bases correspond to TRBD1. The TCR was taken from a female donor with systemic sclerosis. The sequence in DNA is TGTGCCAGCTCACCAAGTTTAGGACAGGGAGACACTGAAGCTTTCTTT. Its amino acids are CASSPSLGQGDTEAFF.